Listed below are T cell receptor beta chains from one sample, sequenced in a study of blood T cell repertoires in COVID-19. Libraries were prepared by immunoSEQ multiplex PCR; TCRdb keeps only in-frame clonotypes and omits some of them. The data hold under 200,000 clones, with around 80% observed a single time. Sequencing used peripheral blood. The receptors come from a woman aged 55-69 years with COVID-19, enrolled during active disease. The CDR3 runs from the conserved cysteine through the conserved F or W. D genes are given only for firm matches. Rows may omit the clone size; those that give it use once, few, many or a size class.

V gene	clone size	J gene	D gene	CDR3 length	CDR3 DNA	CDR3 protein
TRBV7-9	.	TRBJ1-3	.	16	TGTGCCAGCAGCCGAATTGCGGGGTTGGGAGGAAACACCATATATTTT	CASSRIAGLGGNTIYF
TRBV3-1/TRBV3-2	.	TRBJ1-1	.	14	TGTGCCAGCAGCCAGGAATACAGGGTCCCTGAAGCTTTCTTT	CASSQEYRVPEAFF
TRBV18	.	TRBJ2-3	TRBD2	14	TGTGCCAGCTCCCCTAGCGGCCAGGGTCCTACGCAGTATTTT	CASSPSGQGPTQYF
TRBV19	.	TRBJ2-3	.	16	TGTGCCAGTAGTACGGGACTGTACACGGGAGTAGATACGCAGTATTTT	CASSTGLYTGVDTQYF
TRBV29-1	.	TRBJ1-2	TRBD1	15	TGCAGCGTCGGGGGACAGGCGCAAGCTAACTATGGCTACACCTTC	CSVGGQAQANYGYTF
TRBV27	once	TRBJ1-6	TRBD1	17	TGTGCCAGCAGACTCGGACGGACGATGACAGGGCCTTCACCCCTCCACTTT	CASRLGRTMTGPSPLHF
TRBV19	.	TRBJ2-3	TRBD2	16	TGTGCCAGTAGTACCGGGACTAGCGGGGGAGGAGATACGCAGTATTTT	CASSTGTSGGGDTQYF
TRBV19	.	TRBJ1-4	.	18	TGTGCCAGTAGTATAGTAGGAGGTCAGGATCCAACTAATGAAAAACTGTTTTTT	CASSIVGGQDPTNEKLFF
TRBV25-1	few	TRBJ2-1	.	13	TGTGCCAGCCAGGGCACGCCTCTCAATGAGCAGTTCTTC	CASQGTPLNEQFF
TRBV19	.	TRBJ1-4	TRBD1	17	TGTGCCAGTAGTGCCCTGAGGGGTGGACAGGGAAATGAAAAACTGTTTTTT	CASSALRGGQGNEKLFF
TRBV27	.	TRBJ1-5	TRBD1	16	TGTGCCAGCAGTTCCACCCCGGGGACAGGGAATCAGCCCCAGCATTTT	CASSSTPGTGNQPQHF
TRBV5-5	.	TRBJ1-3	.	15	TGTGCCAGCAGCTTGGACAGGGCTTTCGGAAACACCATATATTTT	CASSLDRAFGNTIYF
TRBV6-5	.	TRBJ1-4	TRBD1	14	TGTGCCAGCAGGGAGACAGGGGGTGGAGAAAAACTGTTTTTT	CASRETGGGEKLFF
TRBV6-6	.	TRBJ1-1	.	15	TGTGCCAGCAGTCTAGACTTCTTGAAGAACACTGAAGCTTTCTTT	CASSLDFLKNTEAFF
TRBV10-3	once	TRBJ2-5	.	13	TGTGCCACCGACCCGGGGGAATCAGAGACCCAGTACTTC	CATDPGESETQYF
TRBV20-1	.	TRBJ1-5	.	16	TGCAGTGCTAGTCCAGGGGAGATATATAGCAATCAGCCCCAGCATTTT	CSASPGEIYSNQPQHF
TRBV5-5	.	TRBJ1-1	.	13	TGTGCCAGCAGCGTAATAGGACGGGGTGAAGCTTTCTTT	CASSVIGRGEAFF
TRBV2	.	TRBJ1-5	TRBD1	13	TGTGCCAGCAGCGAACTCCGAGGACAGGGTGGGCATTTT	CASSELRGQGGHF
TRBV3-1/TRBV3-2	few	TRBJ1-2	TRBD1	15	TGTGCCAGCAGCCCTGGACAGGGCCGGGGGTATGGCTACACCTTC	CASSPGQGRGYGYTF
TRBV5-1	.	TRBJ2-3	TRBD2	16	TGCGCCAGCAGCTTGGTGCGCGGGGGGGGCACAGATACGCAGTATTTT	CASSLVRGGGTDTQYF
TRBV6-6	.	TRBJ2-2	TRBD2	19	TGTGCCAGCAGCCGACGAACCGGGACTAGCGGGAGAGCCACCGGGGAGCTGTTTTTT	CASSRRTGTSGRATGELFF
TRBV25-1	.	TRBJ1-2	TRBD1	15	TGTGCCAGCAGTGAACGAGGACAGGGAGACTATGGCTACACCTTC	CASSERGQGDYGYTF
TRBV6-5	.	TRBJ2-2	.	13	TGTGCCAGCAGTCGACAGAACACCGGGGAGCTGTTTTTT	CASSRQNTGELFF
TRBV6-2/TRBV6-3	.	TRBJ2-7	.	13	TGTGCCAGCAGCCCCGGGTCAGAGTACGAGCAGTACTTC	CASSPGSEYEQYF
TRBV6-4	.	TRBJ2-1	TRBD1	15	TGTGCCAGCAGTTTCTTGACAGGGGGCAGGAATGAGCAGTTCTTC	CASSFLTGGRNEQFF
TRBV9	once	TRBJ2-3	TRBD2	18	TGTGCCAGCAGCGCCGGAAGACTAGCGGGAGGACCCACAGATACGCAGTATTTT	CASSAGRLAGGPTDTQYF
TRBV7-3	once	TRBJ1-1	TRBD1	13	TGTGCCAGCAGCCTCTACAGGGGTACTGAAGCTTTCTTT	CASSLYRGTEAFF
TRBV10-1	.	TRBJ1-2	.	13	TGCGCCAGGTCGGAGCCCCGGCAGGGTGGCTACACCTTC	CARSEPRQGGYTF
TRBV28	.	TRBJ1-5	.	22	TGTGCCAGCAGTCCATTACGCCGGGCTTCTTCGACAGCTAAAATGGGCAATCAGCCCCAGCATTTT	CASSPLRRASSTAKMGNQPQHF
TRBV11-3	.	TRBJ2-3	.	14	TGTGCCAGCAGCCGGCTGGGGGGGCGGGATACGCAGTATTTT	CASSRLGGRDTQYF
TRBV6-1	.	TRBJ2-7	.	15	TGTGCCAGCAGTGAGTGGAGGGCTCTTGTCCACGAGCAGTACTTC	CASSEWRALVHEQYF
TRBV4-3	.	TRBJ2-1	.	16	TGCGCCAGCAGCCCTAGAATAGCGAGCATGGCCTATGAGCAGTTCTTC	CASSPRIASMAYEQFF
TRBV3-1/TRBV3-2	.	TRBJ2-7	TRBD1	14	TGTGCCAGCAGCCGGGGACAGTCGAACTACGAGCAGTACTTC	CASSRGQSNYEQYF
TRBV28	few	TRBJ1-5	TRBD1	18	TGTGCCAGCAGCCGTATGCTGTTTGGGACAGGTGGGAATCAGCCCCAGCATTTT	CASSRMLFGTGGNQPQHF
TRBV7-4	.	TRBJ2-4	TRBD1	16	TGTGCCAGCAGCTTAGAACCGACAGGGGGCTACAACATTCAGTACTTC	CASSLEPTGGYNIQYF
TRBV19	once	TRBJ2-3	TRBD2	17	TGTGCCAGTAGGACTAGCGGAAACTCATTAAGCACAGATACGCAGTATTTT	CASRTSGNSLSTDTQYF
TRBV3-1/TRBV3-2	.	TRBJ2-2	TRBD2	15	TGTGCCAGCAGGCCGCGGGGGGGCCAGGGCGGGGAGCTGTTTTTT	CASRPRGGQGGELFF
TRBV6-5	.	TRBJ1-5	.	12	TGTGCCAGCACTCTCGGGGCAGGGGTCCAGCATTTT	CASTLGAGVQHF
TRBV5-4	once	TRBJ1-2	TRBD1	15	TGTGCCAGCAGCCGGACGGGACAGCCTTTCTATGGCTACACCTTC	CASSRTGQPFYGYTF